This entry features one TCR beta chain sequence. Its antigen is undetermined. Germline and junction disagree at one end, which may indicate a read error. The sample is drawn from a study of blood T cells in healthy people across ages. Study outcomes and limitations: Older age coincided with a roughly linear decline in TCR beta diversity per million T cells. Considered underestimates were the diversity estimates obtained from one million T cells.

Alongside a J-beta primer mix, a sample-barcoded 5' primer served in a second PCR lasting about 7 to 11 cycles. TCRdb reprocessed the 5' RACE reads with MiXCR, giving one entry per CDR3 protein. Among hundreds of thousands of distinct CDR3 sequences listed, around 50% were seen once. CDR3 length: 15 amino acids. Germline lookup yields CDR1 SGHAT and CDR2 FQNNGV. Sequencing input: blood. This TCR was recovered from a man aged 40-50 years in good health. V is TRBV11-2 and J is TRBJ2-3; 8 bases align to TRBD2. The CDR3 protein is CVSSLDRGGTDTQYF. The CDR3 region has the DNA TGTGTCAGCAGCTTAGATCGGGGGGGTACAGATACGCAGTATTTT.